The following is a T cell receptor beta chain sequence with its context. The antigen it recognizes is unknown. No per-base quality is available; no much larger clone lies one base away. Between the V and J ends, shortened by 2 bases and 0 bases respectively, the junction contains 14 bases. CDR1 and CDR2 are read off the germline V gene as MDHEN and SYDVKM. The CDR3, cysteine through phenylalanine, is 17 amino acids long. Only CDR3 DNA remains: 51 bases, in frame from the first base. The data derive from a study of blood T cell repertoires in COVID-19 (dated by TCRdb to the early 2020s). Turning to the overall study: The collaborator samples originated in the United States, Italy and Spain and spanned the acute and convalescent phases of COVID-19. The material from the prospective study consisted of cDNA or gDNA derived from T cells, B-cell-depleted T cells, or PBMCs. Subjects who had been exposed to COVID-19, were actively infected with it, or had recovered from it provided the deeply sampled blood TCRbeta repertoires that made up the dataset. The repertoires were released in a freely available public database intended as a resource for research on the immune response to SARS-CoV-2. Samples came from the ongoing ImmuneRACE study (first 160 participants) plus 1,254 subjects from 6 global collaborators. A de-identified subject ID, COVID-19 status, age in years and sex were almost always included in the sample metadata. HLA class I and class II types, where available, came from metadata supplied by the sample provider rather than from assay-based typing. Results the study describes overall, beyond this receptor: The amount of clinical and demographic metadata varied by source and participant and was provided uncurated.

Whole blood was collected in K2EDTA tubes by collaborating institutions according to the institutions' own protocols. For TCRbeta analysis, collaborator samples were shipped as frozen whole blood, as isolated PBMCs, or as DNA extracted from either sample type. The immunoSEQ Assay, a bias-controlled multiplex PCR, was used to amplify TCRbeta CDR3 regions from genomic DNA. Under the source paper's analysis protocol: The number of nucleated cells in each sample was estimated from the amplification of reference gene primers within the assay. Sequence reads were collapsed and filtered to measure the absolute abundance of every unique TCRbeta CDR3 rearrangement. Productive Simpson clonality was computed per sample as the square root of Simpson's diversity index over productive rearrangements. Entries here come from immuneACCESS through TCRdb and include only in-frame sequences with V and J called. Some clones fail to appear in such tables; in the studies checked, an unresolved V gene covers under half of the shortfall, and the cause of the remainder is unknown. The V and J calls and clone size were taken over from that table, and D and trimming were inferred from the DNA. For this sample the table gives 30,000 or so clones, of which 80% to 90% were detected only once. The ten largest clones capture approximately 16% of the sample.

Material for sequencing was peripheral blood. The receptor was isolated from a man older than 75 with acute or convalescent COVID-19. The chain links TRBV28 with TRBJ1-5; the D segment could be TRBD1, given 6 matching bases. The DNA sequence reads TGTGCCAGCAGTTTAGTAGGGGGTGACTATAGCAATCAGCCCCAGCATTTT. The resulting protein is CASSLVGGDYSNQPQHF.